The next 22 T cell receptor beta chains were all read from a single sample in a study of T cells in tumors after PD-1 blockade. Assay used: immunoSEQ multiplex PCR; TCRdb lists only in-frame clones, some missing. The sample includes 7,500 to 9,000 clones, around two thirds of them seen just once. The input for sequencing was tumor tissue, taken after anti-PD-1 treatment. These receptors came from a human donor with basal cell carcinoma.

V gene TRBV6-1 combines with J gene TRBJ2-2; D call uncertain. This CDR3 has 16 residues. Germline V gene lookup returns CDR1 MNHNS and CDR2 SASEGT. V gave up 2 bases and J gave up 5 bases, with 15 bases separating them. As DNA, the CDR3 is TGTGCCAGCAGTGAACGGTGGCAGACGCTGACCGGGGAGCTGTTTTTT. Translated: CASSERWQTLTGELFF.

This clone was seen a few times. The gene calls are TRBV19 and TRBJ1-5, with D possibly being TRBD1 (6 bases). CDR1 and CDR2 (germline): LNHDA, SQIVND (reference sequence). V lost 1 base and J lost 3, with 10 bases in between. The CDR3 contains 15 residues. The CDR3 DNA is TGTGCCAGTAGTATAGGGGACATACTCAATCAGCCCCAGCATTTT. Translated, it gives CASSIGDILNQPQHF.

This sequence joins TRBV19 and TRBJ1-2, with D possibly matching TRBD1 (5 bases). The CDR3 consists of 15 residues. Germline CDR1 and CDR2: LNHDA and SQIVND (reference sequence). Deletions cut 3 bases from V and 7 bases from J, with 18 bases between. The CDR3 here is CASSMGSGGVAGYTF. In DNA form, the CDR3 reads TGTGCCAGTAGTATGGGTTCGGGGGGGGTCGCTGGCTACACCTTC.

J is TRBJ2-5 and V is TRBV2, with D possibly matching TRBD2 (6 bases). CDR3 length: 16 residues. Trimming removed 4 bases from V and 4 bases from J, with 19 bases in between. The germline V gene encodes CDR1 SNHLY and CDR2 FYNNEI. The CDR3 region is CASSGEDTNLGETQYF. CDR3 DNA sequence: TGTGCCAGCAGTGGGGAGGACACCAACCTCGGAGAGACCCAGTACTTC.

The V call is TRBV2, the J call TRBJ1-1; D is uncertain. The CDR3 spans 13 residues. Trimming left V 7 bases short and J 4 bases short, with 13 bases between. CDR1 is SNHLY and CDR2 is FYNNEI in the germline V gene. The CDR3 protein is CASMRAVGTEAFF. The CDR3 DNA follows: TGTGCCAGCATGAGGGCAGTGGGCACTGAAGCTTTCTTT.

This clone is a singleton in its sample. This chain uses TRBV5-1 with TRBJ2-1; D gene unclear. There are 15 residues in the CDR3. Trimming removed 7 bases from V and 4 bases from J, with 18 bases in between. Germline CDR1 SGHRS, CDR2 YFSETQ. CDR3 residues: CASSPGRSPYNEQFF. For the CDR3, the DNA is TGCGCCAGCTCTCCTGGCCGATCGCCATACAATGAGCAGTTCTTC.

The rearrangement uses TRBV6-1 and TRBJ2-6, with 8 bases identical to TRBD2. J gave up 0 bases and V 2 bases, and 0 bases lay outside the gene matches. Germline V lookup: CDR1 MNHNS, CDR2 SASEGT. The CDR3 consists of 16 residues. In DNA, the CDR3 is TGTGCCAGCAGTGAAACTAGCGGCTCTGGGGCCAACGTCCTGACTTTC. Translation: CASSETSGSGANVLTF.

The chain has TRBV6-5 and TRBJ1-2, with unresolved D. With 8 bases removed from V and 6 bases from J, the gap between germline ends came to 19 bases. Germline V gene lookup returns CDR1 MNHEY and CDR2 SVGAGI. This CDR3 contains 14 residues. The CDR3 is CASSTGRVQDGYTF. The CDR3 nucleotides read TGTGCCAGCTCGACGGGAAGGGTTCAAGATGGCTACACCTTC.

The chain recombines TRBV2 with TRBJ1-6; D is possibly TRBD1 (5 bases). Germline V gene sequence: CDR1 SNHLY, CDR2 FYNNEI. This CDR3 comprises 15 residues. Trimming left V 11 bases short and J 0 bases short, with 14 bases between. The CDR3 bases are TGTGCCGGACAAGTATCCAACTCCTATAATTCACCCCTCCACTTT. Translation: CAGQVSNSYNSPLHF.

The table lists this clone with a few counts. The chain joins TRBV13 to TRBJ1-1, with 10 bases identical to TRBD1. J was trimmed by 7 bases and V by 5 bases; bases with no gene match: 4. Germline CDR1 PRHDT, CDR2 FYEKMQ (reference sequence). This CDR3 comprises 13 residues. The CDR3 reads CASSRDRGYEAFF. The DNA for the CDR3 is TGTGCCAGCAGCCGGGACAGGGGATATGAAGCTTTCTTT.

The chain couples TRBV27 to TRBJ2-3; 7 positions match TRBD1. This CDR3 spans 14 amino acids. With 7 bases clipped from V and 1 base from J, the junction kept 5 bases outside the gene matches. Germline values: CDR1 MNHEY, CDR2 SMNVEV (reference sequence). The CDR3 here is CASTDRERTDTQYF. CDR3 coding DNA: TGTGCCAGCACCGACAGGGAACGCACAGATACGCAGTATTTT.

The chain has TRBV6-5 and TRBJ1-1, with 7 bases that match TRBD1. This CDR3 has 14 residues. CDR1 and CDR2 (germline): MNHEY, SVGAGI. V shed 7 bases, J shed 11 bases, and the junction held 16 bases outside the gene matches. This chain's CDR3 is CASILTGTVPSAFF. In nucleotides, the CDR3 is TGTGCCAGCATTCTAACGGGGACAGTTCCTAGTGCTTTCTTT.

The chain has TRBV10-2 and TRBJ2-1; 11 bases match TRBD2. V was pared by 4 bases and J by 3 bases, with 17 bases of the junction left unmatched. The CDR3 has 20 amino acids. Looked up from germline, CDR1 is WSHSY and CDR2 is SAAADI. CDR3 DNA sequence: TGCGCCAGCAGTGTACCCCTACTAGCGGGGGTAAGAAAAGGCTACAATGAGCAGTTCTTC. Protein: CASSVPLLAGVRKGYNEQFF.

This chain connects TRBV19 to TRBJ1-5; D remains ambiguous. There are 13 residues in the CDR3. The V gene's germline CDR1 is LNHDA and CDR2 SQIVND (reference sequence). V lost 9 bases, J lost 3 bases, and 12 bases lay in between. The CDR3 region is CASSDRDNQPQHF. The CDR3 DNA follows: TGTGCCAGCTCGGACCGAGACAATCAGCCCCAGCATTTT. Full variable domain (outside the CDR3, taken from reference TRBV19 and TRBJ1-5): DGGITQSPKYLFRKEGQNVTLSCEQNLNHDAMYWYRQDPGQGLRLIYYSQIVNDFQKGDIAEGYSVSREKKESFPLTVTSAQKNPTAFYLCASSDRDNQPQHFGDGTRLSIL.

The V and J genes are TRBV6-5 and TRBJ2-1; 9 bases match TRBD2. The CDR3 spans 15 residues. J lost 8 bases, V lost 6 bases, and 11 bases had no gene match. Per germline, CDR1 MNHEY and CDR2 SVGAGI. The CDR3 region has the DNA TGTGCCAGCAGCCTTGTTTTAGCGGGGGCGGATGAGCAGTTCTTC. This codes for CASSLVLAGADEQFF.

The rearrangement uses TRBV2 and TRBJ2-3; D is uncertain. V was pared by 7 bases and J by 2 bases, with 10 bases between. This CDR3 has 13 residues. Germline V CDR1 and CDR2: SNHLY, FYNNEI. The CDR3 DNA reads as TGTGCCAGCAATCCCCCATTCACAGATACGCAGTATTTT. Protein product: CASNPPFTDTQYF.

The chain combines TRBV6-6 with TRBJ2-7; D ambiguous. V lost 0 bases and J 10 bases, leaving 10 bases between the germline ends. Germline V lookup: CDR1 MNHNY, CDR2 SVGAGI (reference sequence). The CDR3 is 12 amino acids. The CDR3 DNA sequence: TGTGCCAGCAGTTACTCGAGAGGATTTCAGTACTTC. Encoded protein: CASSYSRGFQYF.

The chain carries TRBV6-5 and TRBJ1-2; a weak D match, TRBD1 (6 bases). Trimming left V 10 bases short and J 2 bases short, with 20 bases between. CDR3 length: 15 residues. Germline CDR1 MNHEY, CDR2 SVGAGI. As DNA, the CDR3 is TGTGCCACTCATGCAATCGGACAGCTAAACTATGGCTACACCTTC. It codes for CATHAIGQLNYGYTF.

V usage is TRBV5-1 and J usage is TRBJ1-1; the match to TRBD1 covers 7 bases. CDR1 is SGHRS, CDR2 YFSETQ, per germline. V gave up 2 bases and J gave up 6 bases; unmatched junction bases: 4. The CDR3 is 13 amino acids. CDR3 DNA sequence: TGCGCCAGCAGCTTAGGACAGGCGGCTGAAGCTTTCTTT. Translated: CASSLGQAAEAFF.

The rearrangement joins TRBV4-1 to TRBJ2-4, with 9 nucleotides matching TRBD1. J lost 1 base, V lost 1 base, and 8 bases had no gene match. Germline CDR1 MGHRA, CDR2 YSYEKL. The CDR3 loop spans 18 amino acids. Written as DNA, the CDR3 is TGCGCCAGCAGCCAAGGGACCGGGACAGGGATCGCCAAAAACATTCAGTACTTC. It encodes CASSQGTGTGIAKNIQYF.

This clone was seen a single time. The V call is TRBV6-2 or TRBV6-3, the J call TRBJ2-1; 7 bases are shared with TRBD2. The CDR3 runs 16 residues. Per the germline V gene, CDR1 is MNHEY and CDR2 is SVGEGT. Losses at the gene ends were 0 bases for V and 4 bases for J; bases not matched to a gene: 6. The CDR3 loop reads CASSYSGRGIYNEQFF. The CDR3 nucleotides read TGTGCCAGCAGTTACTCTGGGCGGGGGATATACAATGAGCAGTTCTTC.

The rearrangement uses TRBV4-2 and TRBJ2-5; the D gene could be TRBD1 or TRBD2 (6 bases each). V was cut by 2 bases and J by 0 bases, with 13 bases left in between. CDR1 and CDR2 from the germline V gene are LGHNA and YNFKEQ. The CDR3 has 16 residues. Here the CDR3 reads CASSQSPGGHQETQYF. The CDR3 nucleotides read TGTGCCAGCAGCCAATCCCCCGGGGGCCACCAAGAGACCCAGTACTTC.